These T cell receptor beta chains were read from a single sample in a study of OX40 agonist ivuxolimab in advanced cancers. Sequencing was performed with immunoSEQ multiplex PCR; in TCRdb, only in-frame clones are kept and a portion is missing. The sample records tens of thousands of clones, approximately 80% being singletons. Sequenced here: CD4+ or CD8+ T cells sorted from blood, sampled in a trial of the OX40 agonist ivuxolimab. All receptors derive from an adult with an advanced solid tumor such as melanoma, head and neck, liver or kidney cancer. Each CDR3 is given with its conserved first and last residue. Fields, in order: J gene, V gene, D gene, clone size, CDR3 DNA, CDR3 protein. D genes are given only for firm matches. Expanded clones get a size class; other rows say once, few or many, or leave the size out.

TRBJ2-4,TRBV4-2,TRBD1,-,TGTGCCAGCAGCCGAGAGACAGGGGCCAAAAACATTCAGTACTTC,CASSRETGAKNIQYF
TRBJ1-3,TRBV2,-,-,TGTGCCAGCAGTTTAACGGGTGGCTCTGGAAACACCATATATTTT,CASSLTGGSGNTIYF
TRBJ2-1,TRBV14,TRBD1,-,TGTGCCAGCAGCCAAGAGGGACAGAGCTCCTACAATGAGCAGTTCTTC,CASSQEGQSSYNEQFF
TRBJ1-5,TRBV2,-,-,TGTGCCAGCAGTGCCGGCGGAACTAGCAATCAGCCCCAGCATTTT,CASSAGGTSNQPQHF
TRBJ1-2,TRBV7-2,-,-,TGTGCCAGCAGCGATATCAGGGTAGGCTACACCTTC,CASSDIRVGYTF
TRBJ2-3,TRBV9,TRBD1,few,TGTGCCAGCAGCGTAGAGTACAGGGGACGGACGGATACGCAGTATTTT,CASSVEYRGRTDTQYF
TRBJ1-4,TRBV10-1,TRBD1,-,TGCGCCAGCAGTGACTCAGGGGGAAAGAATGAAAAACTGTTTTTT,CASSDSGGKNEKLFF
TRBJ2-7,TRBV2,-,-,TGTGCCAGCACCCAGGGCCCTAGGGATGAGCAGTACTTC,CASTQGPRDEQYF
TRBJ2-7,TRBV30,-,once,TGTGCCTGGGGACAGACACTAGAAGAGCAGTACTTC,CAWGQTLEEQYF
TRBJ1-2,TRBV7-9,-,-,TGTGCCAGCTACAGGGCGGACGTTTCTAACTATGGCTACACCTTC,CASYRADVSNYGYTF
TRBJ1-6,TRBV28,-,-,TGTGCCAGCAGCCACTCCCTAGACAGCTCCTATAATTCACCCCTCCACTTT,CASSHSLDSSYNSPLHF
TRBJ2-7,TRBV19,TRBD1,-,TGTGCCAGTAGGCGTCCCGGACAGGGGGCTGGCGAGCAGTACTTC,CASRRPGQGAGEQYF
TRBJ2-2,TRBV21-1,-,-,TGTGCCAGCAGCAAAGGGGGGCGGGGAGCTGTTTTT,CASSKGGRGAVF
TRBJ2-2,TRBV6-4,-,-,TGTGCCAGCAGTGACCAGGTCTCCGGGGAGCTGTTTTTT,CASSDQVSGELFF
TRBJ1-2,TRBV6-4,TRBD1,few,TGTGCCAGCAGGTCGGGACAGGGTTGGTATGGCTACACCTTC,CASRSGQGWYGYTF
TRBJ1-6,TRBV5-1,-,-,TGCGCCAGCAGCTTGCTGGACGCTCATAATTCACCCCTCCACTTT,CASSLLDAHNSPLHF
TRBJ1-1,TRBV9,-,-,TGTGCCAGCAGTCCACAGGGAATGAACACTGAAGCTTTCTTT,CASSPQGMNTEAFF
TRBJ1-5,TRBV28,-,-,TGTGCCAGCATCCGGGGGAGGGGCGATCAGCCCCAGCATTTT,CASIRGRGDQPQHF
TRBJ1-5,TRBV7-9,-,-,TGTGCCAGCAGCAAAGGGGGGCGAAGTGGAGAGCCCCAGCATTTT,CASSKGGRSGEPQHF
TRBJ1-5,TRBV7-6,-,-,TGTGCCAGCAGCTTGGGCAGGAGTCTTAATCAGCCCCAGCATTTT,CASSLGRSLNQPQHF
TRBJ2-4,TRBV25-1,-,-,TGTGCCAGCAGTTCCTTGGGGTTGGGGAACATTCAGTACTTC,CASSSLGLGNIQYF
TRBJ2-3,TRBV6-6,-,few,TGTGCCAGCAGTTACCCCGATACGCAGTATTTT,CASSYPDTQYF